This T cell receptor (beta chain) emerged from a study of cytomegalovirus exposure and HLA in healthy donors. Study context: T cells numbering about 179 million yielded some 100 million unique TCR beta sequences in an earlier analysis.

The CDR3 is made up of 12 amino acids. The germline V gene encodes CDR1 ENHRY and CDR2 SYGVKD. V lost 10 bases, J lost 5 bases, and 14 bases lay in between. A multiplex PCR was run with 60 Vbeta primers and 13 Jbeta primers. TCRdb keeps only in-frame clones here, not all; method: immunoSEQ multiplex PCR. The sample shows 130,000 to 150,000 clones, more than 75% of them seen only once. Whole-study results and caveats: Upon later analysis, TCR association rates were observed to vary by HLA locus, being highest for DRB1 and lowest for HLA-C. Most TCR sequences were seen very rarely across donors, but some public TCRs occurred in many.

Notes on this clone: No antigen is known for it.

This TCR came from a woman younger than 30 in good health and CMV-seropositive. Sequenced sample: PBMCs. The V gene is TRBV10-3, the J gene TRBJ1-1; D is ambiguous. Written as DNA, the CDR3 is TGTGCCACCGCGGGTGTAAGGACTGAAGCTTTCTTT. This sequence encodes CATAGVRTEAFF.